These T cell receptor beta chains were read from a single sample in a study of neoadjuvant anti-PD-1 for oral cavity cancer. Profiled with immunoSEQ multiplex PCR; TCRdb holds only in-frame clones, not every one. The data hold approximately 15,000 clones, with around three fifths observed a single time. Sequenced here: PBMCs, sampled before nivolumab (anti-PD-1) treatment. These receptors all stem from a person aged 35-80 years with oral cavity squamous cell carcinoma. Both conserved end residues are part of each CDR3. D genes are given only for firm matches. For some rows the clone size is stated as once, few or many, or as a class when expanded; others skip it.

cdr3_nt cdr3_aa j_call clone_size v_call d_call
TGTGCCAGCAGCTTACGCGGTTTAGGGGATCAGTACTTC CASSLRGLGDQYF TRBJ2-7 few TRBV7-6 NA
TGTGCCAGCAGATTCCTAGCGGGAGGGACAGATACGCAGTATTTT CASRFLAGGTDTQYF TRBJ2-3 NA TRBV2 TRBD2
TGTGCCAGCAGTGAAGTGGCTAGTGACTACGAGCAGTACTTC CASSEVASDYEQYF TRBJ2-7 NA TRBV6-1 NA
TGTGCCAGTAGTATTGGGCAAGGCAGGGCCAACGTCCTGACTTTC CASSIGQGRANVLTF TRBJ2-6 NA TRBV19 NA
TGTGCCAGCAGTTTTGACAGGGGGAAGACCTACGAGCAGTACTTC CASSFDRGKTYEQYF TRBJ2-7 NA TRBV7-2 TRBD1
TGTGCCAGCAGCATCTCACCGGGACAGGCTCTCCAAGAGACCCAGTACTTC CASSISPGQALQETQYF TRBJ2-5 NA TRBV7-7 TRBD1
TGTGCCAGCTCACCACGGGACAGGTCCCCGAACACTGAAGCTTTCTTT CASSPRDRSPNTEAFF TRBJ1-1 NA TRBV18 TRBD1
TGTGCCAGTAGCATCGGTCTAGGGAACTACGAGCAGTACTTC CASSIGLGNYEQYF TRBJ2-7 NA TRBV19 NA
TGCAGCGTTGAAACGGGACTAGCGGCCCAAGAGACCCAGTACTTC CSVETGLAAQETQYF TRBJ2-5 NA TRBV29-1 TRBD2
TGTGCCAGCAGTTACTACCGGGGGACCGGGGAGCTGTTTTTT CASSYYRGTGELFF TRBJ2-2 NA TRBV5-4 NA
TGTGCCAGCTCCCCAGAGGAGGGGGAGGGGTCAGATACGCAGTATTTT CASSPEEGEGSDTQYF TRBJ2-3 NA TRBV6-4 NA
TGCGCCAGCAACTGGACTAGCGACCCTAATGAGCAGTTCTTC CASNWTSDPNEQFF TRBJ2-1 NA TRBV5-1 TRBD2
TGTGCCAGCAGCTTCAGGGACCTAGAACCAGATACGCAGTATTTT CASSFRDLEPDTQYF TRBJ2-3 NA TRBV13 NA
TGTGCCAGCAGCTTAGAGCCAGGGCCCTATGGCTACACCTTC CASSLEPGPYGYTF TRBJ1-2 once TRBV7-6 NA
TGTGCCAGCAGCTTACTAACCGGGAGGGGAACCGGGGAGCTGTTTTTT CASSLLTGRGTGELFF TRBJ2-2 NA TRBV7-3 TRBD2
TGTGCCAGCAGCAACCAGGGACAGGGATTTTCACCCCTCCACTTT CASSNQGQGFSPLHF TRBJ1-6 NA TRBV13 TRBD1
TGTGCCAGCAGCCCATTCAGGGGTTCCTCGTACGAGCAGTACTTC CASSPFRGSSYEQYF TRBJ2-7 NA TRBV7-2 NA
TGTGCCAGCAGTTACTCGAGGCAGATAAATAACTATGGCTACACCTTC CASSYSRQINNYGYTF TRBJ1-2 NA TRBV6-6 NA
TGCAGTGGTTCAACTAATGAAAAACTGTTTTTT CSGSTNEKLFF TRBJ1-4 NA TRBV20-1 NA
TGTGCCAGCAGTTCCTCGGGGAGAGAACTGTTTTTT CASSSSGRELFF TRBJ1-4 NA TRBV27 NA
TGCGCCAGCAGCCCGCACACAAGCTCTGGAAACACCATATATTTT CASSPHTSSGNTIYF TRBJ1-3 NA TRBV5-1 NA
TGTGCCAGCAGTTTCCGCCAGGGAGGCCTAGGCTACACCTTC CASSFRQGGLGYTF TRBJ1-2 NA TRBV27 NA
TGTGCCAGCACCGTCCCCAGGCCCCAAGAAGGTGGCTACACCTTC CASTVPRPQEGGYTF TRBJ1-2 few TRBV2 NA
TGTGCCAGCAGTTTAGCCAGGGGAGCGACTGAAGCTTTCTTT CASSLARGATEAFF TRBJ1-1 NA TRBV27 NA
TGTGCCAGCAGCCCGGTAACTAGCGGGACCTCGCGAACCTACGAGCAGTACTTC CASSPVTSGTSRTYEQYF TRBJ2-7 NA TRBV11-3 TRBD2
TGTGCCAGCAGCTCCGGACTAGCGGGAGAGTTCCACGAGCAGTACTTC CASSSGLAGEFHEQYF TRBJ2-7 NA TRBV7-6 TRBD2
TGTGCTAGTGGACAGGGACAGGGCCGAAAACCAACCTACGAGCAGTACTTC CASGQGQGRKPTYEQYF TRBJ2-7 NA TRBV12-5 TRBD1
TGTGCCAGCAGTTTATCGGGACAGGGCCATCAGCCCCAGCATTTT CASSLSGQGHQPQHF TRBJ1-5 few TRBV27 TRBD1
TGTGCCAGCAGCTTAAGGCAGGGGCATGGCTACACCTTC CASSLRQGHGYTF TRBJ1-2 few TRBV7-8 NA
TGCGCCAGTTACCAGGGAGCCGCTGACGAGCAGTACTTC CASYQGAADEQYF TRBJ2-7 NA TRBV5-1 NA
TGCAGCGTTGCCGGGACAGGGGTTATAGGCGAGCAGTACTTC CSVAGTGVIGEQYF TRBJ2-7 few TRBV29-1 TRBD1
TGTGCCAGTAGTATCGGGACAGGCTTCCAAGAGACCCAGTACTTC CASSIGTGFQETQYF TRBJ2-5 once TRBV19 TRBD1
TGTGCCAGCAGCCCTACGGGACAGAAAGTCTACAATGAGCAGTTCTTC CASSPTGQKVYNEQFF TRBJ2-1 NA TRBV11-2 TRBD1
TGTGCCAGCAGCCGCGTAGCGTTGGGATACGAGCAGTACTTC CASSRVALGYEQYF TRBJ2-7 medium-sized TRBV7-8 NA
TGTGCCAGCAGCCCCTGGGGCCACGAGCAGTACTTC CASSPWGHEQYF TRBJ2-7 NA TRBV11-2 NA
TGTGCCAGCAGCGGCGGTTTGGAACAGGTGAACACTGAAGCTTTCTTT CASSGGLEQVNTEAFF TRBJ1-1 few TRBV5-8 NA
TGTGCCAGTACCGAGGCCGGGACAGGGAAAGAGACCCAGTACTTC CASTEAGTGKETQYF TRBJ2-5 few TRBV19 TRBD1
TGTGCCAGCAAACCCAGGGACATGAGTTTCAATCAGCCCCAGCATTTT CASKPRDMSFNQPQHF TRBJ1-5 NA TRBV28 NA
TGTGCCAGCAGCTTTAGCGGACAAGAGACCCAGTACTTC CASSFSGQETQYF TRBJ2-5 NA TRBV7-8 NA
TGCGCCAGCAGCTCGGCAGGGGGGAACTACGAGCAGTACTTC CASSSAGGNYEQYF TRBJ2-7 NA TRBV5-1 NA
TGCGCCAGCAGTGAGAAGGGGCAGCCCCAGCATTTT CASSEKGQPQHF TRBJ1-5 NA TRBV10-2 NA
TGTGCCAGCAGTTACTCAGAGCTGAGCTCTGGAAACACCATATATTTT CASSYSELSSGNTIYF TRBJ1-3 few TRBV6-5 NA
TGTGCCAGCAGTTACCAGCATCCGTACAATGAGCAGTTCTTC CASSYQHPYNEQFF TRBJ2-1 NA TRBV6-5 NA
TGTGCCAGCAGCCAATGGGGGGGCGGCACAGATACGCAGTATTTT CASSQWGGGTDTQYF TRBJ2-3 NA TRBV14 NA
TGTGCCAGCCGAGAGACGGTCAACAATGAGCAGTTCTTC CASRETVNNEQFF TRBJ2-1 NA TRBV14 NA
TGTGCCTGGGCAGGGGGCACTGAAGCTTTCTTT CAWAGGTEAFF TRBJ1-1 NA TRBV30 TRBD1
TGTGCCAGCGGACAGATGAACACTGAAGCTTTCTTT CASGQMNTEAFF TRBJ1-1 NA TRBV2 NA
TGTGCCAGTACCTTGACAGGGGCAGGCAATCAGCCCCAGCATTTT CASTLTGAGNQPQHF TRBJ1-5 once TRBV19 TRBD1
TGTGCCAGCAGCTTGACCGGGACCAACAACATTCAGTACTTC CASSLTGTNNIQYF TRBJ2-4 NA TRBV11-3 NA
TGTGCCATCAGCTTTCTTACAGGGTCATATGGCTACACCTTC CAISFLTGSYGYTF TRBJ1-2 few TRBV10-3 NA
TGTGCCAGCAGCAAAACCCGGACAGGGACCAGGCGCACAGATACGCAGTATTTT CASSKTRTGTRRTDTQYF TRBJ2-3 NA TRBV21-1 NA
TGTGCCAGCAGCCCGAAGCAAAATTCACCCCTCCACTTT CASSPKQNSPLHF TRBJ1-6 NA TRBV7-3 NA
TGTGCCTGGAGTGGGATAGCTAGCGGGAGGGCCCAAGTAGCCAAAAACATTCAGTACTTC CAWSGIASGRAQVAKNIQYF TRBJ2-4 NA TRBV30 TRBD2